This T cell receptor (beta chain) was recorded in a study of T-cell reconstitution after alpha-beta-depleted transplantation in children. Points on this clonotype: What it binds is not known.

Study-wide results and limits: Several hundred graft clones that had expanded were reportedly the source of alpha-beta T cells about two months after transplant.

Library preparation (for TCRbeta) was performed with unique molecular identifiers. TCRdb called the PCR reads again in MiXCR, with one record for every CDR3 protein. The sample consists of under 250,000 distinct CDR3 sequences, approximately 19% of them appearing once. The germline V gene encodes CDR1 MNHEY and CDR2 SMNVEV (reference sequence). CDR3 size: 14 residues. Trimming took off 6 bases at V and 0 bases at J, with 12 bases between the two ends. The sequence was obtained from a male patient under 10 years old who had a stem cell transplant for acute lymphoblastic leukemia, so the T cells may come from the graft donor. Sample: PBMCs, mostly from graft donor cells, taken 360 days after TCRalphabeta/CD19-depleted stem cell transplant. The chain combines TRBV27 with TRBJ2-7; no firm D call. CDR3 nucleotides: TGTGCCAGCAGCTACACGGACCCCTCCTACGAGCAGTACTTC. It specifies CASSYTDPSYEQYF.